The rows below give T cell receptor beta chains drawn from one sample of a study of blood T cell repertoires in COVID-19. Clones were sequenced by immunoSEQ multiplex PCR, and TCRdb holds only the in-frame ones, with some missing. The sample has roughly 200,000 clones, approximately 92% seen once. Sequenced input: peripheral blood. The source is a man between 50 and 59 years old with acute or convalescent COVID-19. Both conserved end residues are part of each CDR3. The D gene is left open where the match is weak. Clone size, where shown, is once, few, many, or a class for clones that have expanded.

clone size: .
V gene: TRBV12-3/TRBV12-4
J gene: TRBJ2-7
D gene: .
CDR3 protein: CASSPPGPEQYF
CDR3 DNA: TGTGCCAGCAGCCCCCCAGGGCCCGAGCAGTACTTC

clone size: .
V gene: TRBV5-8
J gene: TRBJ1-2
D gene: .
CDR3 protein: CASSFYPTAYYGYTF
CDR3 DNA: TGTGCCAGCAGCTTTTATCCCACAGCCTACTATGGCTACACCTTC

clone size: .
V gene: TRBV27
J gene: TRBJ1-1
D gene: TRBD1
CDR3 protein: CASSLSGTGQKEAFF
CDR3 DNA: TGTGCCAGCAGTCTGTCCGGGACAGGTCAAAAGGAAGCTTTCTTT

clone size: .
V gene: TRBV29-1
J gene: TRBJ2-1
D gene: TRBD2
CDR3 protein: CSARLAGGHEQFF
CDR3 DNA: TGCAGCGCCCGACTAGCGGGAGGACATGAGCAGTTCTTC

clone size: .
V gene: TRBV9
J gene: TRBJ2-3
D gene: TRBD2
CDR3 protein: CASSPGLAGGRDTQYF
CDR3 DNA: TGTGCCAGCAGCCCGGGACTAGCGGGGGGGAGAGATACGCAGTATTTT

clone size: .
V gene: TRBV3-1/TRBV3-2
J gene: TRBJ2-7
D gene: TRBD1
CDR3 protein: CASSQADRGLAYEQYF
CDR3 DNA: TGTGCCAGCAGCCAAGCGGACAGGGGGCTTGCATACGAGCAGTACTTC

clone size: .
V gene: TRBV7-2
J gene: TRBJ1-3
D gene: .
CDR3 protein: CASSLNRVSGNTIYF
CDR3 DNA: TGTGCCAGCAGCTTAAACCGCGTCTCTGGAAACACCATATATTTT

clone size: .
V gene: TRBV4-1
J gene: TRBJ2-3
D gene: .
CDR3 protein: CASSPGRTDTQYF
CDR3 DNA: TGCGCCAGCAGCCCAGGGAGGACAGATACGCAGTATTTT

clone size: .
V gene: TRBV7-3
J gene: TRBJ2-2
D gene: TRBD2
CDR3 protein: CASSSQREKGTGELFF
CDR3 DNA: TGTGCCAGCAGCTCCCAGCGGGAGAAGGGGACCGGGGAGCTGTTTTTT

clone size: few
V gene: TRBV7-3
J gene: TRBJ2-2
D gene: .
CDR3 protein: CASSFVPIGQQTGELFF
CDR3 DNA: TGTGCCAGCAGCTTCGTCCCCATAGGACAACAAACCGGGGAGCTGTTTTTT

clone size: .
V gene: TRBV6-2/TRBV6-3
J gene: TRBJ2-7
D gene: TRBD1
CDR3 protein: CASSYVGQVPHEQYF
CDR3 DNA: TGTGCCAGCAGTTACGTGGGACAGGTCCCCCACGAGCAGTACTTC

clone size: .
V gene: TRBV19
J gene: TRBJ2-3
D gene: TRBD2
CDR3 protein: CASSGAGGRTDTQYF
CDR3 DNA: TGTGCCAGTAGTGGGGCGGGGGGGCGCACAGATACGCAGTATTTT

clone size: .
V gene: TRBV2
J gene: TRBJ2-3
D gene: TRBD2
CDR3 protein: CASKPGLAGPFFTDTQYF
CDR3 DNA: TGTGCCAGCAAACCGGGACTAGCGGGACCTTTTTTCACAGATACGCAGTATTTT

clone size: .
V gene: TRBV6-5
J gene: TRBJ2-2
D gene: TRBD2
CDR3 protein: CASSSGGNTGELFF
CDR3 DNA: TGTGCCAGCAGTAGCGGGGGAAACACCGGGGAGCTGTTTTTT

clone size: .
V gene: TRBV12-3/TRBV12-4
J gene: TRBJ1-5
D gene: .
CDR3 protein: CASSLQYQPQHF
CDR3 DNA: TGTGCCAGCAGTTTACAATATCAGCCCCAGCATTTT

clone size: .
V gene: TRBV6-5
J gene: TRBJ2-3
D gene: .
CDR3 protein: CASSFSLPDTQYF
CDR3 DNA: TGTGCCAGCAGTTTTAGCCTCCCAGATACGCAGTATTTT

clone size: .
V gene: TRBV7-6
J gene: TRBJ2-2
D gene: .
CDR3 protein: CASSLMPATRDGTGELFF
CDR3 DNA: TGTGCCAGCAGCTTAATGCCCGCCACCAGGGATGGCACCGGGGAGCTGTTTTTT

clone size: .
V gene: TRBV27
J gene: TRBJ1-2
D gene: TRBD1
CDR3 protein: CASSPGTGSSNYGYTF
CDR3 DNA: TGTGCCAGCAGCCCCGGGACAGGGAGTTCTAACTATGGCTACACCTTC

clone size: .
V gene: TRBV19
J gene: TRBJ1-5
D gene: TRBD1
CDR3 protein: CASSPTGAGGQPQHF
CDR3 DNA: TGTGCCAGTAGCCCCACAGGGGCCGGCGGTCAGCCCCAGCATTTT

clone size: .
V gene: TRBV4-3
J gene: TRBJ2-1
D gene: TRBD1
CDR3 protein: CASSQWGQGASYNEQFF
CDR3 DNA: TGCGCCAGCAGCCAATGGGGACAGGGGGCTTCCTACAATGAGCAGTTCTTC

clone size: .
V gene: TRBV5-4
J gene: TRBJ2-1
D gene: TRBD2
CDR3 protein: CASSSLAGGQSNEQFF
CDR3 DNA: TGTGCCAGCAGCTCATTAGCGGGGGGGCAATCGAATGAGCAGTTCTTC

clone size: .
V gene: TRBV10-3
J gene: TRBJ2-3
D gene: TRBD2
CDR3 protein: CAISGSAGDSTDTQYF
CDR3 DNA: TGTGCCATCAGTGGCTCGGCGGGGGACAGCACAGATACGCAGTATTTT

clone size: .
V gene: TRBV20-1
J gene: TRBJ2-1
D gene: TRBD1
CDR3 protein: CSASSGGSLNEQFF
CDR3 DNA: TGCAGTGCTAGTTCAGGGGGAAGCTTGAATGAGCAGTTCTTC

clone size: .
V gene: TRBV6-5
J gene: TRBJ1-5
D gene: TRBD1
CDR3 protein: CASNEGGWGNQPQHF
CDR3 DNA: TGTGCCAGCAACGAAGGGGGCTGGGGCAATCAGCCCCAGCATTTT

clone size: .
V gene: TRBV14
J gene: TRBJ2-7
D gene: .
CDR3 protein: CASSHRYSYEQYF
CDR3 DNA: TGTGCCAGCAGCCACCGGTACTCCTACGAGCAGTACTTC

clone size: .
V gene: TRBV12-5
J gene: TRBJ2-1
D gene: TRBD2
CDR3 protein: CASGKGLAGPYNEQFF
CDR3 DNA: TGTGCTAGTGGTAAAGGACTAGCGGGCCCCTACAATGAGCAGTTCTTC